The T cell receptor beta chain under discussion was sequenced for a study of cytomegalovirus exposure and HLA in healthy donors. Primers for the PCR totalled 60 Vbeta and 13 Jbeta. Profiled with immunoSEQ multiplex PCR; TCRdb holds only in-frame clones, not every one. The sample carries hundreds of thousands of clones, 70% to 85% recorded once. Trimming shortened V by 6 bases and J by 2 bases, and 16 bases separated the two germline ends. CDR3 length: 14 residues. CDR1 is GTSNPN, CDR2 SVGIG, per germline (reference sequence). Concerning this clone itself: No antigen is known for it.

Healthy bone marrow donors made up the cohort. Study-wide points: Relative to the approximately 670-donor mean, N-insertions were reportedly fewer in an Asian-associated ancestry cluster in a later analysis. A later analysis found that most CMV-associated TCR beta chains appeared HLA-restricted.

The gene calls are TRBV30 and TRBJ1-2, with a tentative D call TRBD1 (5 bases). The origin of this receptor is a male donor in good health and CMV-seronegative. Sequenced material: PBMCs. The CDR3 is CACQFGRTNYGYTF. CDR3 coding DNA: TGTGCCTGCCAATTCGGCAGGACAAACTATGGCTACACCTTC.